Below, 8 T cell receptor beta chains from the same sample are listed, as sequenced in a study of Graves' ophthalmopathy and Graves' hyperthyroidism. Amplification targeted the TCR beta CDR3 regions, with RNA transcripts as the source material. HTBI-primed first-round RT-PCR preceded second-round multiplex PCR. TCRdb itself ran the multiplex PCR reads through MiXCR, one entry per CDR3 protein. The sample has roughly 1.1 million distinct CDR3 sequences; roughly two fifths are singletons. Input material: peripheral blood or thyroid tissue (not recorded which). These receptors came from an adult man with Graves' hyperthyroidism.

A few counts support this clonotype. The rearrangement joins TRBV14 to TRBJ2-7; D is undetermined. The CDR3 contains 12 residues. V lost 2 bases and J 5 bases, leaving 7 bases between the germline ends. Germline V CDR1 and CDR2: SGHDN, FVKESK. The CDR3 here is CASSQIQNEQYF. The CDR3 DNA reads TGTGCCAGCAGCCAAATACAGAACGAGCAGTACTTC.

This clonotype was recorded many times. The CDR3 DNA sequence: TGTGCCAGCAGCTTAAGTTCAGCGGGTAACTATGGCTACACCTTC. It yields the protein CASSLSSAGNYGYTF. V and J are TRBV7-9 and TRBJ1-2; D gene unclear. V lost 2 bases, J lost 1 base, and 11 bases lay in between. The CDR3 is made up of 15 amino acids. Looked up from germline, CDR1 is SEHNR and CDR2 is FQNEAQ (reference sequence).

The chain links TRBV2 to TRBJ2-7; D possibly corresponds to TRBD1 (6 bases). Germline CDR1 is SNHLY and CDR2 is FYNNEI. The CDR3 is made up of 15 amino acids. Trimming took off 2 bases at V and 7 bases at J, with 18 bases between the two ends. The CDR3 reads CASSERGSGQWEQYF. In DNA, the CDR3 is TGTGCCAGCAGTGAAAGGGGGAGTGGGCAATGGGAGCAGTACTTC.

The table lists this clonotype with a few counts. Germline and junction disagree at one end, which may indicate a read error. The CDR3: CATGSLQGGSYEQYF. CDR3 bases: TGTGCCACCGGCAGCCTCCAGGGAGGATCTTACGAGCAGTACTTC. This rearrangement joins TRBV15 to TRBJ2-7, with D possibly being TRBD2 (6 bases). Germline V gene lookup returns CDR1 LNHNV and CDR2 YYDKDF (reference sequence). CDR3 length equals 15 residues. Looking up the rest from reference TRBV15 and TRBJ2-7 gives the full variable domain: DAMVIQNPRYQVTQFGKPVTLSCSQTLNHNVMYWYQQKSSQAPKLLFHYYDKDFNNEADTPDNFQSRRPNTSFCFLDIRSPGLGDTAMYLCATGSLQGGSYEQYFGPGTRLTVT.

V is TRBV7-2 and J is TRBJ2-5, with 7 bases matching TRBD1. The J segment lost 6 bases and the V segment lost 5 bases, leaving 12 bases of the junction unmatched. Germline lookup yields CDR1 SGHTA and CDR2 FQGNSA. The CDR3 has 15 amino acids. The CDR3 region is CASSTNRQGAKTQYF. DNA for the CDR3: TGTGCCAGCAGCACCAATAGACAGGGTGCGAAGACCCAGTACTTC.

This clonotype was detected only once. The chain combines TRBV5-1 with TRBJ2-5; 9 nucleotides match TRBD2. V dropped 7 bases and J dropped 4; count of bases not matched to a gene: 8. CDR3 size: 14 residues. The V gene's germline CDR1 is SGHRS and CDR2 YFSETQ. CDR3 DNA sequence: TGCGCCAGCCGATCGGGAGCGGGGGGAGAGACCCAGTACTTC. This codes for CASRSGAGGETQYF.

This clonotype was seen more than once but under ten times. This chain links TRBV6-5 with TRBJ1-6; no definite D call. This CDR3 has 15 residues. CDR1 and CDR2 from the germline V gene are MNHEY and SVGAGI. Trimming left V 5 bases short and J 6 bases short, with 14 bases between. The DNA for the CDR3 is TGTGCCAGCAGTCCCGTCGGGCAACCTAATTCACCCCTCCACTTT. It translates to CASSPVGQPNSPLHF.

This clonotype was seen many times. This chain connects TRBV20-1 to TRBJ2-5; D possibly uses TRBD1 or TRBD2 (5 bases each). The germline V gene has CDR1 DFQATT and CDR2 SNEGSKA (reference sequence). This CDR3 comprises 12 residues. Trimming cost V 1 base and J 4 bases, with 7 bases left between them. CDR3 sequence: CSARGDGETQYF. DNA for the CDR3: TGCAGTGCTAGAGGGGACGGAGAGACCCAGTACTTC.